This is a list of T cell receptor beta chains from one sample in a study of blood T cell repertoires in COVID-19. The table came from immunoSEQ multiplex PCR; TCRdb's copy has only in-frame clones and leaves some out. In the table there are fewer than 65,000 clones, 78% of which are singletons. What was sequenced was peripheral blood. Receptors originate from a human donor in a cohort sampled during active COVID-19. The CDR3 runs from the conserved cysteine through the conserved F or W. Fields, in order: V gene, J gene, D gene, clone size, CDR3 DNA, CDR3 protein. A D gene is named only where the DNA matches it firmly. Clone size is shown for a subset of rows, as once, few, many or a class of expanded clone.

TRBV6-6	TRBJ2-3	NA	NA	TGTGCCAGCAGAAAGGGGGGAGGGGACACAGATACGCAGTATTTT	CASRKGGGDTDTQYF
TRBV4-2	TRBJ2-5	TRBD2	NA	TGTGCCAGCAGCCCTGGGGCCGGGACTAGGGGGAGGGGATACCAAGAGACCCAGTACTTC	CASSPGAGTRGRGYQETQYF
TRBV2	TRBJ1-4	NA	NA	TGTGCCAGCAGGTACACAGGGAGTGGTGAAAAACTGTTTTTT	CASRYTGSGEKLFF
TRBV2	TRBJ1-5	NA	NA	TGTGCCAGCAGGGCTACAGGGAATCAGCCCCAGCATTTT	CASRATGNQPQHF
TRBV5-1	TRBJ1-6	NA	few	TGCGCCAGCAGGATCGGGGAAATTAATTCACCCCTCCACTTT	CASRIGEINSPLHF
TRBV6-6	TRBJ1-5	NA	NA	TGTGCCAGCAGTCCCCCTGCTTCGGGGAGCAATCAGCCCCAGCATTTT	CASSPPASGSNQPQHF
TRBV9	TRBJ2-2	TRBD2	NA	TGTGCCAGCAGCGTAGGAGGGACTAGGGACACCGGGGAGCTGTTTTTT	CASSVGGTRDTGELFF
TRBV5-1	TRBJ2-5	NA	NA	TGCGCCAGCAGCCGCGAGGTTCAAGAGACCCAGTACTTC	CASSREVQETQYF
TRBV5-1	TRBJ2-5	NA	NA	TGCGCCAGCAGCCGGGACATACAAGAGACCCAGTACTTC	CASSRDIQETQYF
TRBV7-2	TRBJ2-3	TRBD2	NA	TGTGCCAGCGGGCTAGCGGGGGGGAGTACAGATACGCAGTATTTT	CASGLAGGSTDTQYF
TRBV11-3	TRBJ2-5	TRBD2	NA	TGTGCCAGCAGCGCCGGACTAGCGGGGATGTTTGAGACCCAGTACTTC	CASSAGLAGMFETQYF
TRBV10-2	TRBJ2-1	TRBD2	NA	TGCGCCAGCAGTGATCTGACTAGCGGGGATTACAATGAGCAGTTCTTC	CASSDLTSGDYNEQFF
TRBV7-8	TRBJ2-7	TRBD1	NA	TGTGCCAGCAGCCCGAGGGGTACCGGGACAGGGATCTACGAGCAGTACTTC	CASSPRGTGTGIYEQYF
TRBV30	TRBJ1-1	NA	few	TGTGCCTGGACGAGGGGAGGGGACACTGAAGCTTTCTTT	CAWTRGGDTEAFF
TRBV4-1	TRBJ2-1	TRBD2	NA	TGCGCCAGCAGCTCCACTAGCGGGGGGGCGAATGAGCAGTTCTTC	CASSSTSGGANEQFF
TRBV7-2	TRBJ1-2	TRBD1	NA	TGTGCCAGCAGCACTACCGGACAGGGCAACTATGGCTACACCTTC	CASSTTGQGNYGYTF
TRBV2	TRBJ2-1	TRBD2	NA	TGTGCCAGCACCGGCGGGAGTGGAGCCGATGAGCAGTTCTTC	CASTGGSGADEQFF
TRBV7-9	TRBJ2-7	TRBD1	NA	TGTGCCAGCAGCTTGGGGGACAGTCCCTACGAGCAGTACTTC	CASSLGDSPYEQYF
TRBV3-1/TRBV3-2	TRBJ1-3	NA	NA	TGTGCCAGCAGCCTAATACAGGGAGCAAACACCATATATTTT	CASSLIQGANTIYF
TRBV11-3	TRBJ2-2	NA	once	TGTGCCAGCAGAAGGGGCCCGAACACCGGGGAGCTGTTTTTT	CASRRGPNTGELFF
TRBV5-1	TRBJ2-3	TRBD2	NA	TGCGCCAGCAGCTTGTCGACTAGCGGGAGCACAGATACGCAGTATTTT	CASSLSTSGSTDTQYF
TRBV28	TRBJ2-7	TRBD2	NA	TGTGCCAGCAGTACCGGGACTAGCGGGGGACCCTCCTACGAGCAGTACTTC	CASSTGTSGGPSYEQYF
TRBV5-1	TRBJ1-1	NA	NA	TGCGCCAGCAGCTCGAACAAGGCAGGGACTGAAGCTTTCTTT	CASSSNKAGTEAFF
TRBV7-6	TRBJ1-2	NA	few	TGTGCCAGCAGCTTAAACAGTAACTATGGCTACACCTTC	CASSLNSNYGYTF
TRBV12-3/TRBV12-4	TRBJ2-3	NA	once	TGTGCCAGCAGCTATATCAGCACAGATACGCAGTATTTT	CASSYISTDTQYF
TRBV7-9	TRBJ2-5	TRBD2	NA	TGTGCCAGCAGCCATGGAAGACTAGCGGGTCTTGAATACTTC	CASSHGRLAGLEYF
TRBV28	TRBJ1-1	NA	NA	TGTGCCAGCAGTTCCGAACCCCCCCCTATGAACACTGAAGCTTTCTTT	CASSSEPPPMNTEAFF
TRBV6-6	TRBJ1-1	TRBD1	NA	TGTGCCAGCAGTTACTCGGGACAGACTATGAACACTGAAGCTTTCTTT	CASSYSGQTMNTEAFF
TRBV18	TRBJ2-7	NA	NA	TGTGCCAGCTCAATAGGAGCTATGACCTACGAGCAGTACTTC	CASSIGAMTYEQYF
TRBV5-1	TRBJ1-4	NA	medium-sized	TGCGCCAGCAGCTCCGGACAGCCTGCAACTAATGAAAAACTGTTTTTT	CASSSGQPATNEKLFF
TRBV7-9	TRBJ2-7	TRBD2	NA	TGTGCCAGCAGCCTGGGGACTACCAATTACGAGCAGTACTTC	CASSLGTTNYEQYF
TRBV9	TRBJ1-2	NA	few	TGTGCCAGCAGCGTAGCCACAACAGCTAACTATGGCTACACCTTC	CASSVATTANYGYTF
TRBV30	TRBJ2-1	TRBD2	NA	TGTGCCTGGAGTGTAGGACGGGTAGCGGGGTACAATGAGCAGTTCTTC	CAWSVGRVAGYNEQFF
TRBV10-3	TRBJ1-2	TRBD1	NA	TGTGCCATCAGTGGTGAATCCGGGACAGGGAACTATGGCTACACCTTC	CAISGESGTGNYGYTF
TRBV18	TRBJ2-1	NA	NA	TGTGCCAGCTCACCCATGGACAGTTACAATGAGCAGTTCTTC	CASSPMDSYNEQFF
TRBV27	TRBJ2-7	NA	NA	TGTGCCAGCAGTTGGGGGACTTCGGGAGCCTACGAGCAGTACTTC	CASSWGTSGAYEQYF
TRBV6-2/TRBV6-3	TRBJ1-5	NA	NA	TGTGCCAGCAGTTCCTGGGGGGTAGGCAATCAGCCCCAGCATTTT	CASSSWGVGNQPQHF
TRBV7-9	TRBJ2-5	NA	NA	TGTGCCAGCAGCCCCCGGACAAATCAAGAGACCCAGTACTTC	CASSPRTNQETQYF
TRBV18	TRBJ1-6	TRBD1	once	TGTGCCAGCTCACCAGGGCAGGGGGCTGCCCTCCACTTT	CASSPGQGAALHF
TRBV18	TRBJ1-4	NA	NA	TGTGCCAGCTCACCCCTAGACAGGAGTGGCGAAAAACTGTTTTTT	CASSPLDRSGEKLFF
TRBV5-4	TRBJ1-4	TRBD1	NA	TGTGCCAGCAGCCCTCGACAGGGCACTAATGAAAAACTGTTTTTT	CASSPRQGTNEKLFF
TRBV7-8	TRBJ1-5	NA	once	TGTGCCAGCAGCTTAGGGGGAGGGGTCTACAATCAGCCCCAGCATTTT	CASSLGGGVYNQPQHF
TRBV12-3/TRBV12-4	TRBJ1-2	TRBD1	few	TGTGCCAGCACACTTGACAGGGGCCCCGGCTACACCTTC	CASTLDRGPGYTF
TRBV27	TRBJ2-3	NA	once	TGTGCCAGCAGTTCCCGAGCGGCCCCTCCAGATACGCAGTATTTT	CASSSRAAPPDTQYF
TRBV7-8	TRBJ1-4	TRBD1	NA	TGTGCCAGCAGCGTTACCCCCAGGGGGAGGTCTAATGAAAAACTGTTTTTT	CASSVTPRGRSNEKLFF
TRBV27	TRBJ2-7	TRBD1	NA	TGTGCCAGCAGTGACTCGGACAGGGCTTCCTACGAGCAGTACTTC	CASSDSDRASYEQYF
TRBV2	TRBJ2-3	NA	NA	TGTGCCAGCAGTGAAGACAGGGTTGGCACAGATACGCAGTATTTT	CASSEDRVGTDTQYF
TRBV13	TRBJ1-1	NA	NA	TGTGCCAGCAGCTCATGGGCCCGGCGTACTGAAGCTTTCTTT	CASSSWARRTEAFF
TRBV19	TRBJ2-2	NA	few	TGTGCCAGTAGTGCCTACAGGGCCGCGAACACCGGGGAGCTGTTTTTT	CASSAYRAANTGELFF
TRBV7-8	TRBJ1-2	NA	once	TGTGCCAGCAGCGCCGACAGGACCTATGGCTACACCTTC	CASSADRTYGYTF
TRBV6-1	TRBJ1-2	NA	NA	TGTGCCAGCAGTGAATTGGTGGCAGGGGTCTTC	CASSELVAGVF
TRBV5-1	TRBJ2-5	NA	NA	TGCGCCAGCAGCCCCGAGCGGCTCGGAGAGACCCAGTACTTC	CASSPERLGETQYF
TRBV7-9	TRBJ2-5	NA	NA	TGTGCCAGCAGCCAACTAGGGGAGACCCAGTACTTC	CASSQLGETQYF